This is a list of T cell receptor beta chains from one sample in a study of CD8 T cells in ankylosing spondylitis. MiXCR was run by TCRdb on the 5' RACE reads, yielding one entry per CDR3 protein. In the table there are about 240,000 distinct CDR3 sequences, about 10% of which are singletons. Sample: blood, either unsorted or a sorted T cell fraction (not recorded which). Receptor source: a male donor with ankylosing spondylitis or in good health (not recorded which). Both conserved end residues are part of each CDR3. Fields, in order: J gene, D gene, clone size, V gene, CDR3 protein, CDR3 DNA. D genes are given only for firm matches. The size of a clone is reported for some rows only, either as once, few or many, or as a class for expanded clones.

j_call: TRBJ2-7; d_call: NA; clone_size: many; v_call: TRBV3-1; cdr3_aa: CASSQAPSSYEQYF; cdr3_nt: TGTGCCAGCAGCCAAGCCCCTAGCAGCTACGAGCAGTACTTC
j_call: TRBJ2-1; d_call: TRBD2; clone_size: few; v_call: TRBV15; cdr3_aa: CATSRVSAGGTYEQFF; cdr3_nt: TGTGCCACCAGCAGAGTCTCGGCGGGAGGGACATATGAGCAGTTCTTC
j_call: TRBJ2-3; d_call: TRBD2; clone_size: many; v_call: TRBV20-1; cdr3_aa: CSAMTSGADTQYF; cdr3_nt: TGCAGTGCTATGACTAGCGGGGCAGATACGCAGTATTTT
j_call: TRBJ2-7; d_call: NA; clone_size: NA; v_call: TRBV11-2; cdr3_aa: CASSLDHGDMPYEQYF; cdr3_nt: TGTGCCAGCAGCTTAGATCACGGGGACATGCCTTACGAGCAGTACTTC
j_call: TRBJ1-1; d_call: NA; clone_size: many; v_call: TRBV20-1; cdr3_aa: CSARDVVRSTEAFF; cdr3_nt: TGCAGTGCTAGAGATGTGGTTCGGAGCACTGAAGCTTTCTTT
j_call: TRBJ1-2; d_call: NA; clone_size: few; v_call: TRBV18; cdr3_aa: CASSLSRREYGYTF; cdr3_nt: TGTGCCAGCTCACTTTCCCGCAGGGAGTATGGCTACACCTTC
j_call: TRBJ2-1; d_call: NA; clone_size: NA; v_call: TRBV3-1; cdr3_aa: CASSQEGPTNF; cdr3_nt: TGTGCCAGCAGCCAAGAGGGCCCCACCAACTTC
j_call: TRBJ2-7; d_call: TRBD2; clone_size: NA; v_call: TRBV7-6; cdr3_aa: CASSSNSAAGGAYEQYF; cdr3_nt: TGTGCCAGCAGCTCCAATTCCGCAGCGGGAGGTGCCTACGAGCAGTACTTC
j_call: TRBJ2-1; d_call: TRBD2; clone_size: many; v_call: TRBV20-1; cdr3_aa: CSAPLAGDAYNEQFF; cdr3_nt: TGCAGTGCGCCTTTGGCGGGAGATGCCTACAATGAGCAGTTCTTC
j_call: TRBJ2-3; d_call: NA; clone_size: many; v_call: TRBV5-6; cdr3_aa: CASSPASTDTQYF; cdr3_nt: TGTGCCAGCAGCCCCGCTTCTACAGATACGCAGTATTTT
j_call: TRBJ2-1; d_call: NA; clone_size: NA; v_call: TRBV29-1; cdr3_aa: CSVIPGGLSYNEQFF; cdr3_nt: TGCAGCGTTATCCCCGGAGGTTTGTCCTACAATGAGCAGTTCTTC
j_call: TRBJ2-7; d_call: TRBD1; clone_size: many; v_call: TRBV2; cdr3_aa: CASEGTGVYEQYF; cdr3_nt: TGTGCCAGCGAAGGGACAGGAGTCTACGAGCAGTACTTC
j_call: TRBJ2-5; d_call: NA; clone_size: NA; v_call: TRBV7-9; cdr3_aa: CASSFISDETQYF; cdr3_nt: TGTGCCAGCAGCTTTATTAGCGACGAGACCCAGTACTTC
j_call: TRBJ1-1; d_call: TRBD1; clone_size: many; v_call: TRBV6-2/TRBV6-3; cdr3_aa: CASSGDRGMVPEAFF; cdr3_nt: TGTGCCAGCAGTGGGGACAGGGGTATGGTACCTGAAGCTTTCTTT
j_call: TRBJ2-7; d_call: NA; clone_size: few; v_call: TRBV7-6; cdr3_aa: CASSLNTGEQYF; cdr3_nt: TGTGCCAGCAGCTTAAATACAGGGGAGCAGTACTTC
j_call: TRBJ2-3; d_call: NA; clone_size: few; v_call: TRBV3-1; cdr3_aa: CASSQQALGSTDTQYF; cdr3_nt: TGTGCCAGCAGCCAGCAAGCGCTTGGGAGCACAGATACGCAGTATTTT
j_call: TRBJ1-1; d_call: TRBD1; clone_size: many; v_call: TRBV30; cdr3_aa: CAWNSDRLNTEAFF; cdr3_nt: TGTGCCTGGAACTCGGACAGGTTGAACACTGAAGCTTTCTTT
j_call: TRBJ2-7; d_call: NA; clone_size: many; v_call: TRBV27; cdr3_aa: CASSLLGAHNEQYF; cdr3_nt: TGTGCCAGCAGTTTGTTAGGGGCGCACAACGAGCAGTACTTC
j_call: TRBJ2-7; d_call: NA; clone_size: few; v_call: TRBV5-1; cdr3_aa: CASSLGQGRWFYF; cdr3_nt: TGCGCCAGCAGCTTGGGCCAGGGGCGGTGGTTTTACTTC
j_call: TRBJ2-7; d_call: TRBD2; clone_size: many; v_call: TRBV20-1; cdr3_aa: CSARASGSHEQYF; cdr3_nt: TGCAGTGCTAGAGCAAGCGGGAGTCACGAGCAGTACTTC
j_call: TRBJ2-1; d_call: NA; clone_size: few; v_call: TRBV7-9; cdr3_aa: CASSQGGGEQFF; cdr3_nt: TGTGCCAGCAGCCAGGGGGGCGGTGAGCAGTTCTTC
j_call: TRBJ2-3; d_call: NA; clone_size: few; v_call: TRBV11-2; cdr3_aa: CASSRLAGFSTDTQYF; cdr3_nt: TGTGCCAGCAGCCGCCTGGCGGGGTTTAGCACAGATACGCAGTATTTT
j_call: TRBJ2-5; d_call: TRBD2; clone_size: many; v_call: TRBV4-2; cdr3_aa: CASSQGPSGSQETQYF; cdr3_nt: TGTGCCAGCAGCCAAGGACCTAGCGGGAGCCAAGAGACCCAGTACTTC
j_call: TRBJ1-5; d_call: NA; clone_size: few; v_call: TRBV11-2; cdr3_aa: CASSLERGQPQHF; cdr3_nt: TGTGCCAGCAGCTTAGAAAGGGGGCAGCCCCAGCATTTT
j_call: TRBJ2-3; d_call: NA; clone_size: NA; v_call: TRBV11-1; cdr3_aa: CASSTDRDTQYF; cdr3_nt: TGTGCCAGCAGCACCGATCGGGATACGCAGTATTTT
j_call: TRBJ1-2; d_call: NA; clone_size: NA; v_call: TRBV2; cdr3_aa: CASSVGSNYGYTF; cdr3_nt: TGTGCCAGCAGCGTAGGGTCTAACTATGGCTACACCTTC
j_call: TRBJ2-3; d_call: NA; clone_size: few; v_call: TRBV10-3; cdr3_aa: CAISETRRGPPADTQYF; cdr3_nt: TGTGCCATCAGTGAGACCCGGCGGGGGCCCCCCGCAGATACGCAGTATTTT